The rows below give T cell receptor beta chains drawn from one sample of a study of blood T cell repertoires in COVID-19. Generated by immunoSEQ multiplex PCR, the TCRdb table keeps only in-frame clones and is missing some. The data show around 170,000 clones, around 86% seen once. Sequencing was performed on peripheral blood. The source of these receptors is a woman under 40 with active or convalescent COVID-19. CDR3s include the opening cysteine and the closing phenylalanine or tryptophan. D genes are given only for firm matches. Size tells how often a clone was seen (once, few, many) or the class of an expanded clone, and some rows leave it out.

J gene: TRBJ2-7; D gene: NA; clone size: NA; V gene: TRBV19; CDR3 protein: CASSIRTATEQYF; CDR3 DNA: TGTGCCAGTAGTATAAGGACAGCCACGGAGCAGTACTTC
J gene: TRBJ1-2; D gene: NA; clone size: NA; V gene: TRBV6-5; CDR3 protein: CASSLGTEYGYTF; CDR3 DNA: TGTGCCAGCAGTCTCGGGACTGAGTATGGCTACACCTTC
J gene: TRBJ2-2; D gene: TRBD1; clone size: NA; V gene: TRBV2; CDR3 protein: CASYRDRDFTGELFF; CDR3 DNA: TGTGCCAGCTACCGGGACAGGGACTTCACCGGGGAGCTGTTTTTT
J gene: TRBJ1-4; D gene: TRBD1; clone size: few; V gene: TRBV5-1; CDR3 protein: CASSQYPGQGNEKLFF; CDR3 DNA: TGCGCCAGCAGCCAATATCCCGGACAGGGTAATGAAAAACTGTTTTTT
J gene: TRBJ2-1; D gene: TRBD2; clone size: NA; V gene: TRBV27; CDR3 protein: CASSGLAGGRYNEQFF; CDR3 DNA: TGTGCCAGCAGTGGACTAGCGGGGGGTAGGTACAATGAGCAGTTCTTC
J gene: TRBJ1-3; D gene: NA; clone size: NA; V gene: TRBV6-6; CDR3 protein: CASNPGGVGVGNTIYF; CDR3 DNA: TGTGCCAGCAACCCCGGAGGGGTAGGGGTTGGAAACACCATATATTTT
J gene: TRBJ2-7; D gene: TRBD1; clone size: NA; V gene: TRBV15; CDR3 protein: CATSVDRTRSEQYF; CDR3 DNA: TGTGCCACCAGCGTGGACAGGACCCGCTCCGAGCAGTACTTC
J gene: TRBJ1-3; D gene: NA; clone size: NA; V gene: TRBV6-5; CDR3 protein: CASSYDNGYTIYF; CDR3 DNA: TGTGCCAGCAGTTACGACAATGGCTACACCATATATTTT
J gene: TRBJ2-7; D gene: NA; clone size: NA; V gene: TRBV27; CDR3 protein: CASSNRANRYEQYF; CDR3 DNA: TGTGCCAGCAGTAACCGAGCAAACAGGTACGAGCAGTACTTC
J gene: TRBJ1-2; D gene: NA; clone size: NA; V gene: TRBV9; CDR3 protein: CASSVPPVGRGDGYTF; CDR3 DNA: TGTGCCAGCAGCGTACCCCCAGTCGGCAGGGGAGATGGCTACACCTTC
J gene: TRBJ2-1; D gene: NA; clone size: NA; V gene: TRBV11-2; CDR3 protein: CASSLERSRPWYNEQFF; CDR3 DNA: TGTGCCAGCAGCTTAGAGAGGTCCCGACCTTGGTACAATGAGCAGTTCTTC
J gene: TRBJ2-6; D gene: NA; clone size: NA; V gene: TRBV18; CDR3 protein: CASSPPLSGANVLTF; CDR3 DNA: TGTGCCAGCTCACCACCCCTCTCTGGGGCCAACGTCCTGACTTTC
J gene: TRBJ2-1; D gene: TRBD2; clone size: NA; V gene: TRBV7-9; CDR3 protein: CASSQLAGELSYNEQFF; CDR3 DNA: TGTGCCAGCAGCCAACTAGCGGGGGAATTATCCTACAATGAGCAGTTCTTC
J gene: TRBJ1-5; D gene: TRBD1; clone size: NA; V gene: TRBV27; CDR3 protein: CASSLSGDRGSNQPQHF; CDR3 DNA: TGTGCCAGCAGTTTATCGGGGGACAGGGGTTCAAATCAGCCCCAGCATTTT
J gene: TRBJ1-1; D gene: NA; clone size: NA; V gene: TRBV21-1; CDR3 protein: CASSKSPDRASTEAFF; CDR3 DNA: TGTGCCAGCAGCAAATCCCCGGACAGGGCGAGCACTGAAGCTTTCTTT
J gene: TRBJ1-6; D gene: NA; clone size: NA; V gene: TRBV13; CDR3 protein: CASRIAGRGFSPLHF; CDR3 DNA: TGTGCCAGCAGGATTGCGGGGAGAGGATTTTCACCCCTCCACTTT
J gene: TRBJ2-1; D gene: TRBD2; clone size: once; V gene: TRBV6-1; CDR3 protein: CASSDRGTSGRGRQFF; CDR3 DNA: TGTGCCAGCAGTGATCGGGGGACTAGCGGGAGGGGAAGGCAGTTCTTC
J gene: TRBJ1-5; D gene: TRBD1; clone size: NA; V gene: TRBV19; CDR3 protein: CASKGDRVVGSNQPQHF; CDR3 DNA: TGTGCCAGTAAAGGGGACAGGGTGGTTGGTAGCAATCAGCCCCAGCATTTT
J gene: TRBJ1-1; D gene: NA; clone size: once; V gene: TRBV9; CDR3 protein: CASSPDIGGPNTEAFF; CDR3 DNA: TGTGCCAGCAGCCCGGACATCGGGGGGCCGAACACTGAAGCTTTCTTT
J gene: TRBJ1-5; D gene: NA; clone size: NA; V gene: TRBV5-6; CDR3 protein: CASSLGPGGQPQHF; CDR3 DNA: TGTGCCAGCAGCTTGGGCCCGGGAGGTCAGCCCCAGCATTTT
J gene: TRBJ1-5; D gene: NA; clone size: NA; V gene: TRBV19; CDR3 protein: CASSIVYQPQHF; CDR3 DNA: TGTGCCAGTAGTATAGTCTATCAGCCCCAGCATTTT
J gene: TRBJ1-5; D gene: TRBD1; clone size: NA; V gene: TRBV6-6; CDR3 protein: CASSLSQGAGQPQHF; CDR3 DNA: TGTGCCAGCAGCCTCTCTCAGGGGGCAGGTCAGCCCCAGCATTTT
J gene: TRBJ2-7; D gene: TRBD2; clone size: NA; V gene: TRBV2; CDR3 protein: CASNSGSSYEQYF; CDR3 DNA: TGTGCCAGCAATAGCGGGAGTTCCTACGAGCAGTACTTC
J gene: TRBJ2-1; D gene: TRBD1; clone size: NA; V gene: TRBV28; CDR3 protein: CASRDRISSYNEQFF; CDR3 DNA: TGTGCCAGTCGGGACAGAATAAGCTCCTACAATGAGCAGTTCTTC
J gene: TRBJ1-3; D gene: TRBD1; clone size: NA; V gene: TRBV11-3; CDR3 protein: CASSPGQGAPGNTIYF; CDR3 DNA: TGTGCCAGCAGTCCGGGACAGGGGGCTCCTGGAAACACCATATATTTT
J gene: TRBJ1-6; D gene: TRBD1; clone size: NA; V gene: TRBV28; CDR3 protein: CASRGQGGSPLHF; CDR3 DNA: TGTGCCAGCAGGGGACAGGGAGGTTCACCCCTCCACTTT
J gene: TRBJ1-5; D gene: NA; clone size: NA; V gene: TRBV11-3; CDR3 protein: CASSLGPNQPQHF; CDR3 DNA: TGTGCCAGCAGCCTGGGGCCTAATCAGCCCCAGCATTTT
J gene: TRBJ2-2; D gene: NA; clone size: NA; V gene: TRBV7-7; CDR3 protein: CASSPTGDSGTGELFF; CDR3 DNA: TGTGCTAGCAGCCCTACGGGGGATAGTGGCACCGGGGAGCTGTTTTTT
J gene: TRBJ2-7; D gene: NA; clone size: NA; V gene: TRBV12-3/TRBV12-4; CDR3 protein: CASSRDTLYEQYF; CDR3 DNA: TGTGCCAGCAGCCGGGACACCCTCTACGAGCAGTACTTC
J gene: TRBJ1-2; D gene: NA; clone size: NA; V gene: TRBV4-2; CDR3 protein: CASSLDSTRDYGYTF; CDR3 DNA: TGTGCCAGCAGCCTGGACAGCACGAGGGACTATGGCTACACCTTC
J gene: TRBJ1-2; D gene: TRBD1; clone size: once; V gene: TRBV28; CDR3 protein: CACKNRGANYGYTF; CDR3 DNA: TGTGCCTGTAAAAACAGGGGAGCTAACTATGGCTACACCTTC
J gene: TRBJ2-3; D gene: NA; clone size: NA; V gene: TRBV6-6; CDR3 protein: CASRVQGGTDTQYF; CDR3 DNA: TGTGCCAGCAGGGTACAGGGGGGGACAGATACGCAGTATTTT
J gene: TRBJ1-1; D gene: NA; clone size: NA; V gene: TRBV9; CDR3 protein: CASSVGGQGFTEAFF; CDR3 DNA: TGTGCCAGCAGCGTAGGAGGCCAGGGGTTCACTGAAGCTTTCTTT
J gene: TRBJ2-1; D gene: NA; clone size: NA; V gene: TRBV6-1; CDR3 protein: CASSDRGVLPWDEQFF; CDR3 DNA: TGTGCCAGCAGTGATCGAGGAGTGCTTCCCTGGGATGAGCAGTTCTTC
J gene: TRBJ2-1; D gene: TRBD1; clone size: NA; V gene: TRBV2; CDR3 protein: CASSVGQGTYNEQFF; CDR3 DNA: TGTGCCAGCAGTGTGGGACAGGGAACCTACAATGAGCAGTTCTTC
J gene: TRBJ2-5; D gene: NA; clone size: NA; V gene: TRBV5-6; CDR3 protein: CASSPIGQPETQYF; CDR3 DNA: TGTGCCAGCAGTCCTATCGGACAGCCAGAGACCCAGTACTTC
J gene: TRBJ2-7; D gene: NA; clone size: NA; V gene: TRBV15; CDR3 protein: CATSRVGSSSYEQYF; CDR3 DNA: TGTGCCACCAGCAGAGTGGGGAGCAGCTCCTACGAGCAGTACTTC
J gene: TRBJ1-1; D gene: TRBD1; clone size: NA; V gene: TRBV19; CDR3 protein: CASSTPSQGANTEAFF; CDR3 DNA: TGTGCCAGTAGTACGCCCTCGCAGGGGGCGAACACTGAAGCTTTCTTT
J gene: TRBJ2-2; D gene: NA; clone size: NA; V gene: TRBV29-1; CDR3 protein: CSAYGNTGELFF; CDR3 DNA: TGCAGCGCTTACGGGAACACCGGGGAGCTGTTTTTT
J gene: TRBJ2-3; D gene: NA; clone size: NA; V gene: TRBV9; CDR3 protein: CASSGTASTTDTQYF; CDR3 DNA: TGTGCCAGCAGCGGGACAGCCTCTACGACAGATACGCAGTATTTT
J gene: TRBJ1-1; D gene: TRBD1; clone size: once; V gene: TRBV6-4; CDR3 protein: CASSDLLDRGGTEAFF; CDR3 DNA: TGTGCCAGCAGTGACCTCCTTGACAGGGGCGGCACTGAAGCTTTCTTT
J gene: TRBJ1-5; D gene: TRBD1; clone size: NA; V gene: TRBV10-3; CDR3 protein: CAISESTGANNQPQHF; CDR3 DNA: TGTGCCATCAGTGAGTCTACAGGGGCGAACAATCAGCCCCAGCATTTT
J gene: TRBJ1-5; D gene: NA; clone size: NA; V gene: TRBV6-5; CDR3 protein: CASSYRDQPQHF; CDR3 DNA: TGTGCCAGCAGTTATAGAGATCAGCCCCAGCATTTT
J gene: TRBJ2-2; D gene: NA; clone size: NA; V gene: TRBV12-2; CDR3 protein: CASRLGQGGKTGELFF; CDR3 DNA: TGTGCAAGTCGCTTAGGCCAAGGGGGCAAAACCGGGGAGCTGTTTTTT
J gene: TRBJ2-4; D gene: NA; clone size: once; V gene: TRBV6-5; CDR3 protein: CASNPTGAKNIQYF; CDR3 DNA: TGTGCCAGCAACCCGACAGGAGCCAAAAACATTCAGTACTTC
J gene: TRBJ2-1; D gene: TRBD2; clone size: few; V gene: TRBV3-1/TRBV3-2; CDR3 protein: CASSPTRGGYNEQFF; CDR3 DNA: TGTGCCAGCAGCCCCACCCGGGGGGGTTACAATGAGCAGTTCTTC
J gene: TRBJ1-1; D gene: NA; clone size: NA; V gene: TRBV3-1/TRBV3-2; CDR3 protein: CASSLGRIGTEAFF; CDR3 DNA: TGTGCCAGCAGTCTGGGGAGGATCGGCACTGAAGCTTTCTTT
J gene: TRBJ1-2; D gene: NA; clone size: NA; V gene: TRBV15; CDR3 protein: CATSRDYLGYTF; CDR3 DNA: TGTGCCACCAGCAGAGACTACCTCGGCTACACCTTC
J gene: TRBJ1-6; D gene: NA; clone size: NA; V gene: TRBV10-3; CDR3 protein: CAIRRGGQDNSPLHF; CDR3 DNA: TGTGCCATTCGGAGGGGGGGTCAAGACAATTCACCCCTCCACTTT
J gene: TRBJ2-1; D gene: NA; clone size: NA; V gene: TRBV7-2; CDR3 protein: CASSLEPGHLNEQFF; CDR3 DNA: TGTGCCAGCAGCTTAGAACCGGGACATTTAAATGAGCAGTTCTTC
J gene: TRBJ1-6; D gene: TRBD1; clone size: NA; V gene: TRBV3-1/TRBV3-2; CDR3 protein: CASSQKGTGRSPLHF; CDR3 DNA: TGTGCCAGCAGCCAGAAGGGGACAGGGAGGTCACCCCTCCACTTT